Sequencing of this T cell receptor (beta chain) was carried out in a study of CD8 T cells in Susac syndrome. Study findings and constraints: In its TCR sequencing and HLA analysis, the study acknowledged that the number of individuals was relatively small.

CD8+ and CD4+ T cells circulating in blood were sequenced for TCR beta. Controls were age- and sex-matched healthy donors. With random hexamers, reverse transcription was performed on about 0.5 to 1 ug of RNA. An immunoSEQ multiplex PCR amplified TCR beta CDR3 over 54 Vbeta and 13 Jbeta. Each CDR3 protein gets one entry after TCRdb re-called the immunoSEQ multiplex PCR reads with MiXCR. The table records around 150,000 distinct CDR3 sequences, more than 90% of them present only once. Germline V gene data show CDR1 as LNHDA and CDR2 as SQIVND (reference sequence). V was pared by 11 bases and J by 2 bases, with 9 bases of the junction left unmatched. This CDR3 is 14 amino acids long. About this clonotype: Its antigen is unknown.

This clonotype originated in a human donor in good health. This chain links TRBV19 with TRBJ2-3, with 8 positions matching TRBD1. Sequenced input: CD4+ T cells from PBMCs. The CDR3 DNA reads as TGTGCCTCAGGCGTGGGACAGGACACAGATACGCAGTATTTT. Translated: CASGVGQDTDTQYF. The whole variable domain, remainder taken from reference TRBV19 and TRBJ2-3, is DGGITQSPKYLFRKEGQNVTLSCEQNLNHDAMYWYRQDPGQGLRLIYYSQIVNDFQKGDIAEGYSVSREKKESFPLTVTSAQKNPTAFYLCASGVGQDTDTQYFGPGTRLTVL.